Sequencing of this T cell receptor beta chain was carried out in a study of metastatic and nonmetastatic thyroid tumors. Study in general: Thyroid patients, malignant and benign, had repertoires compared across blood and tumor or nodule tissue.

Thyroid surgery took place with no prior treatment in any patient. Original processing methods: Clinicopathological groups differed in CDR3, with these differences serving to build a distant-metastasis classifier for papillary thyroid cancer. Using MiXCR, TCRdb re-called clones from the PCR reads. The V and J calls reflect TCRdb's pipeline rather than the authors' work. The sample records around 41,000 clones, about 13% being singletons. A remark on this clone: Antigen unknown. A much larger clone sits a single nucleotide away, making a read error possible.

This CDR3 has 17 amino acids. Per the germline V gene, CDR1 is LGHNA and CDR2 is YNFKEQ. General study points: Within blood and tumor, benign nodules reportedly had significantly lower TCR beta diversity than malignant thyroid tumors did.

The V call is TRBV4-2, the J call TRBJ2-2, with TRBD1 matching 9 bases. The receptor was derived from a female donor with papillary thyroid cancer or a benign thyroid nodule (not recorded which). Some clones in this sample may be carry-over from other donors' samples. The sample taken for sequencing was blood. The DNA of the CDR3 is TGTTCCAGCAGCACCGCTAAAACAGGGGGCGCCCCCGGGGAGCTGTTTTTT. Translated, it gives CSSSTAKTGGAPGELFF.